These 23 T cell receptor beta chains originate from one sample sequenced in a study of CD8 T cells in ankylosing spondylitis. Each CDR3 protein gets one entry after TCRdb re-called the 5' RACE reads with MiXCR. Seen here are 150,000 to 200,000 distinct CDR3 sequences, 9.5% to 15% observed once, and the top ten hold approximately 16%. Sequencing was performed on blood, either unsorted or a sorted T cell fraction (not recorded which). These receptor sequences come from a male donor with ankylosing spondylitis or in good health (not recorded which).

V and J are TRBV4-2 and TRBJ2-2, with 12 bases that match TRBD2. The CDR3 spans 16 residues. The J segment lost 9 bases and the V segment lost 0 bases, leaving 5 bases of the junction unmatched. CDR1 is LGHNA, CDR2 YNFKEQ, per germline. The CDR3 sequence: CASSQELAGGVRELFF. CDR3 nucleotide sequence: TGTGCCAGCAGCCAAGAACTAGCGGGGGGAGTTAGGGAGCTGTTTTTT.

The sample holds many counts of this clonotype. The chain links TRBV6-4 to TRBJ2-3, with 8 bases that match TRBD2. The germline CDR1 and CDR2 sequences are MRHNA and SNTAGT. This CDR3 region has 14 residues. V lost 4 bases, J lost 1 base, and 1 base stayed unmatched. CDR3 protein: CASSVSGGTDTQYF. The CDR3 coding sequence is TGTGCCAGCAGTGTTAGCGGGGGCACAGATACGCAGTATTTT.

V gene TRBV2 combines with J gene TRBJ2-7, with a possible D match to TRBD1 (6 bases). Germline CDR1 SNHLY, CDR2 FYNNEI. This CDR3 is 13 amino acids long. V lost 8 bases and J 2 bases, leaving 13 bases between the germline ends. CDR3 coding DNA: TGTGCCAGCCTATTACAGGGAACCTACGAGCAGTACTTC. It specifies CASLLQGTYEQYF.

V gene TRBV4-1 combines with J gene TRBJ2-1; 9 positions match TRBD1. Germline assignment: CDR1 MGHRA and CDR2 YSYEKL. The CDR3 length is 18 residues. The V segment lost 5 bases and the J segment 2 bases; nucleotides outside the gene matches: 13. The CDR3 sequence: CASSAPRTGTGTYNEQFF. Written as DNA, the CDR3 is TGCGCCAGCAGCGCGCCTCGCACCGGGACAGGGACCTACAATGAGCAGTTCTTC.

The V gene is TRBV9, the J gene TRBJ2-1; 9 nucleotides agree with TRBD1. CDR3 length: 15 amino acids. V lost 2 bases, J lost 8 bases, and 8 bases stayed unmatched. Per the germline V gene, CDR1 is SGDLS and CDR2 is YYNGEE. In DNA, the CDR3 is TGTGCCAGCAGCGTCCGACAGGGGGGTCCCCATGAGCAGTTCTTC. Translating it yields CASSVRQGGPHEQFF.

This clonotype was detected a few times. This chain joins TRBV9 and TRBJ2-7; D not resolved. The CDR3 totals 13 residues. V was trimmed by 0 bases and J by 0 bases, leaving 4 bases between them. The germline gives CDR1 SGDLS, CDR2 YYNGEE. The CDR3, as DNA: TGTGCCAGCAGCGTAGGGAACTCCTACGAGCAGTACTTC. This encodes CASSVGNSYEQYF.

The rearrangement uses TRBV7-7 and TRBJ2-2, with D possibly TRBD1 on 5 matching bases. Germline V gene sequence: CDR1 SSHAT, CDR2 FNYEAQ (reference sequence). The CDR3 sequence is 16 residues long. Trimming removed 2 bases at V and 4 bases at J, with 14 bases between. The CDR3 nucleotides are TGTGCCAGCAGCTTAACGGTGGGGCCAGGCACCGGGGAGCTGTTTTTT. It yields the protein CASSLTVGPGTGELFF.

The chain has TRBV29-1 and TRBJ2-2; 7 bases line up with TRBD1. The CDR3 loop spans 14 amino acids. V shed 6 bases, J shed 0 bases, and the junction held 4 bases outside the gene matches. CDR1 SQVTM and CDR2 ANQGSEA come from the germline V gene. The CDR3 region is CSVPGTANTGELFF. For the CDR3, the DNA is TGCAGCGTCCCCGGGACAGCGAACACCGGGGAGCTGTTTTTT.

The V gene is TRBV6-2 or TRBV6-3, the J gene TRBJ1-2, with 9 nucleotides matching TRBD1. CDR3 length equals 14 residues. V lost 2 bases and J lost 8; bases outside the gene matches: 6. Germline CDR1 reads MNHEY; CDR2 reads SVGEGT. The CDR3 here is CASSYPGQGEGYTF. The CDR3 DNA reads TGTGCCAGCAGTTACCCGGGACAGGGAGAAGGCTACACCTTC.

The rearrangement uses TRBV6-2 or TRBV6-3 and TRBJ2-7; TRBD2 matches 7 bases. The CDR3 has 16 amino acids. V was clipped by 7 bases and J by 5 bases; unmatched bases: 17. Germline V lookup: CDR1 MNHEY, CDR2 SVGEGT. The CDR3 DNA sequence: TGTGCCAGCACGCCCCAACTGGGCGGGAGAAGGAACGAGCAGTACTTC. Residues: CASTPQLGGRRNEQYF.

This clonotype has more than one count but fewer than ten. The chain links TRBV6-4 to TRBJ1-2, with TRBD1 as a possible D gene (6 bases). CDR1 and CDR2 (germline): MRHNA, SNTAGT. The CDR3 spans 11 residues. Trimming stripped 2 bases from V and 8 bases from J, with 6 bases between. DNA of the CDR3: TGTGCCAGCAGTGACGGGGGCGGCTACACCTTC. Translation: CASSDGGGYTF.

This clonotype was detected a few times. The J gene is TRBJ1-1, the V gene TRBV20-1; a possible D gene is TRBD1 (6 bases). Trimming took 3 bases from V and 5 from J, leaving 13 bases between them. Germline CDR1 DFQATT, CDR2 SNEGSKA (reference sequence). The CDR3 loop spans 13 amino acids. The CDR3, as DNA: TGCAGTGCTAGGAGCCTTAGGGGGACTGAAGCTTTCTTT. Translation gives CSARSLRGTEAFF.

The V gene is TRBV9, the J gene TRBJ2-3, with a tentative D call TRBD2 (6 bases). This CDR3 region has 14 residues. From germline, CDR1 is SGDLS and CDR2 YYNGEE. V lost 5 bases to trimming and J lost 1 base, with 11 bases between them. For the CDR3, the DNA is TGTGCCAGCAGGGAAGGCGGGGGCACAGATACGCAGTATTTT. Residues: CASREGGGTDTQYF.

The rearrangement uses TRBV12-5 and TRBJ2-2; TRBD1 agrees at 7 bases. The CDR3 extends over 15 amino acids. J gave up 3 bases and V 5 bases, and 6 bases lay outside the gene matches. Germline lookup yields CDR1 LGHNT and CDR2 FRNRAP. In DNA form, the CDR3 reads TGTGCTAGTGGTCTCTACAGGGGCGACACCGGGGAGCTGTTTTTT. Residues: CASGLYRGDTGELFF.

The V and J genes are TRBV6-1 and TRBJ1-4; the D is unclear. CDR1 is MNHNS and CDR2 is SASEGT in the germline V gene. The germline V and J ends were trimmed by 4 bases and 4 bases, with 7 bases remaining between them. The CDR3 runs to 13 residues. The CDR3: CASSVGSNEKLFF. DNA for the CDR3: TGTGCCAGCAGTGTCGGGAGTAATGAAAAACTGTTTTTT.

This clonotype was counted only a few times. CDR3: CASSLVGDTEAFF. The CDR3 DNA follows: TGCGCCAGCAGCTTGGTCGGGGACACTGAAGCTTTCTTT. V usage is TRBV5-1 and J usage is TRBJ1-1; D unclear. The CDR3 runs to 13 residues. Trimming removed 0 bases at V and 3 bases at J, with 6 bases between. CDR1 is SGHRS, CDR2 YFSETQ, per germline.

This clonotype has just a few counts. The CDR3 DNA reads TGTGCCAGCAGTTTATCGGGACTAGCGGGAGGGAGCTGGAATGAGCAGTTCTTC. It encodes CASSLSGLAGGSWNEQFF. V usage is TRBV27 and J usage is TRBJ2-1; 16 nucleotides agree with TRBD2. From germline, CDR1 is MNHEY and CDR2 SMNVEV (reference sequence). CDR3 length: 18 amino acids. Losses at the gene ends were 0 bases for V and 7 bases for J; bases not matched to a gene: 6.

The chain links TRBV15 to TRBJ2-5; the match to TRBD1 covers 7 bases. Germline V gene lookup returns CDR1 LNHNV and CDR2 YYDKDF (reference sequence). CDR3 length equals 15 residues. V gave up 0 bases and J gave up 2 bases; unmatched junction bases: 3. In DNA, the CDR3 is TGTGCCACCAGCAGAGACGGGGACAGACAAGAGACCCAGTACTTC. It specifies CATSRDGDRQETQYF.

This chain joins TRBV11-2 and TRBJ2-2, with TRBD2 matching over 8 bases. Germline loops: CDR1 SGHAT, CDR2 FQNNGV. CDR3 length equals 16 residues. Germline trimming cut 1 base from V and 2 bases from J; bases unmatched to any gene: 3. CDR3 amino acids: CASSLVSGANTGELFF. The DNA of the CDR3 is TGTGCCAGCAGCTTAGTTAGCGGGGCAAACACCGGGGAGCTGTTTTTT.

The gene calls are TRBV7-8 and TRBJ1-1, with D uncertain. Trimming removed 4 bases from V and 3 bases from J, with 12 bases in between. Germline V gene data show CDR1 as SGHVS and CDR2 as FQNEAQ. The CDR3 runs to 14 residues. The CDR3 DNA reads TGTGCCAGCAGCTCCCAGAGCATTGACACTGAAGCTTTCTTT. Its protein product is CASSSQSIDTEAFF.

This chain links TRBV20-1 with TRBJ1-1; 9 nucleotides match TRBD1. The CDR3 has 14 amino acids. V lost 0 bases, J lost 3 bases, and 2 bases stayed unmatched. In germline, CDR1 is DFQATT, CDR2 SNEGSKA (reference sequence). The CDR3 sequence is CSARDDRGYTEAFF. Written as DNA, the CDR3 is TGCAGTGCTAGAGATGACAGGGGGTACACTGAAGCTTTCTTT.

This clonotype was recorded a few times. The chain combines TRBV5-6 with TRBJ1-2, with D uncertain. Germline assignment: CDR1 SGHDT and CDR2 YYEEEE. The CDR3 totals 14 residues. The V end was cut by 0 bases, the J end by 4 bases, with 10 bases between. The CDR3 region has the DNA TGTGCCAGCAGCTTGGCCCCGGGGATCTATGGCTACACCTTC. Protein: CASSLAPGIYGYTF.

This clonotype was found a few times. CDR3 sequence reads: CASSYSWGGETQYF. The CDR3 bases are TGTGCCAGCAGTTACTCATGGGGGGGCGAGACCCAGTACTTC. The J gene is TRBJ2-5, the V gene TRBV6-5; TRBD2 is a possible D gene (7 bases). The CDR3 totals 14 residues. Germline loops: CDR1 MNHEY, CDR2 SVGAGI. The V and J ends lost 0 bases and 5 bases respectively, with 10 bases between them.